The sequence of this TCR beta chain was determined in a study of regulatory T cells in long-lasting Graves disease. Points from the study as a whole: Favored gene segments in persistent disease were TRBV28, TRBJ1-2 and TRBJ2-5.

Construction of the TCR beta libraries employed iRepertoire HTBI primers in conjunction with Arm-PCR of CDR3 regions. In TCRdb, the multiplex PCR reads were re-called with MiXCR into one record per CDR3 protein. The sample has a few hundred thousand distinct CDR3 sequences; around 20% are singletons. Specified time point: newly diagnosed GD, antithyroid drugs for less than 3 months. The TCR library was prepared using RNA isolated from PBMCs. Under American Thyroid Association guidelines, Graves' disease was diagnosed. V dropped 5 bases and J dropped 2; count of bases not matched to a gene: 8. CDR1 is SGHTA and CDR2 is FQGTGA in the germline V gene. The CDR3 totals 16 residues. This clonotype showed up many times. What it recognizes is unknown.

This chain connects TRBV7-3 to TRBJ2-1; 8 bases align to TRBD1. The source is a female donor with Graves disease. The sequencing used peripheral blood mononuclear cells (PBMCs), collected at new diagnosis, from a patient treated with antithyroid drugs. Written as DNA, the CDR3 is TGTGCCAGCAGCCCCATCCGGGACAGGCCCTACAATGAGCAGTTCTTC. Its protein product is CASSPIRDRPYNEQFF.